This paragraph reports one T cell receptor (beta chain). Its antigen is unknown. The input lacks base qualities; no much larger clone sits a single base away. Other DNA sequences of this sample code for an identical CDR3. The donors were healthy, HIV-negative adults with no recently reported acute infections or vaccinations. All donors were Caucasian adults living in Nashville, Tennessee, USA. CD4+ T cells were enriched through magnetic negative selection, after which naive cells were positively selected on CD45RA and the remaining negative fraction served as the memory subset. After blood collection by leukapheresis, PBMCs were isolated using Ficoll-Histopaque density gradient centrifugation and then cryopreserved in the vapor phase of liquid nitrogen. Purity and quantity of every magnetically sorted T cell population were checked by analytical flow cytometry. Each sorted fraction had its genomic DNA isolated and then quantified by UV absorbance on a Nanodrop 2000c.

This sample stems from a study of shared clonotypes between healthy human individuals (TCRdb year 2020). Regarding the research as a whole: A couple of women and three men aged 18 to 49 years were included in the cohort. For each donor, CD4 naive and CD4 memory were each run on three plates, CD8 naive on two plates, and CD8 memory on one plate. The study deeply sequenced blood TCR repertoires of 5 or 6 healthy adults to estimate repertoire size and the extent of clonotype sharing between individuals. Libraries were prepared and TCR repertoires were sequenced by different laboratories using diverse techniques, in order to increase sequencing depth and limit assay-specific biases. Leukapheresis yielded between about 0.94 and 9.5 billion PBMCs per donor. What the research found in general, with its limitations: Because the study included a small number of donors, the genetic and exposure-history diversity represented was limited. Pairwise subsampling led to the expectation that sequencing depth would affect the degree of clonotype sharing among donors. Compared with non-shared clonotypes, clonotypes shared by all four sorted-subset donors had higher generation probabilities. About 5% of naive CD4, more than 3% of naive CD8, 2.3% of memory CD4, and around 0.4% of memory CD8 clonotypes were shared across several donors. Naive subsets generally had larger estimated clonotype richness than memory subsets did. Rarefaction of sorted-subset datasets indicated incomplete sequencing despite the large sequencing depth. Sampling was restricted to blood, and TCR repertoires in tissue are likely to differ from TCR repertoires in blood.

V loses 4 bases at its end and J loses 0 bases; junction bases beyond the gene matches: 5. CDR1 and CDR2 (SGHRS, YFSETQ) derive from the germline V gene. Measured from the cysteine to the phenylalanine, the CDR3 is 15 residues long. Only the CDR3 part of the read is kept: 45 bases, read in frame from the first base. Using the deep immunoSEQ assay, TCR CDR3 regions were amplified from genomic DNA by multiplex PCR. For each cell subset, the extracted genomic DNA was distributed evenly across all wells of several immunoSEQ 96-well plates, and each plate served as one replicate. Each replicate PCR for sorted subsets received approximately 200 ng genomic DNA, equal to some 32,000 T cell genomes. Purified libraries were measured with a Qubit 3.0 fluorometer, size-checked on a Bioanalyzer 2100, and measured again with the KAPA Library Quantification kit. A separate single-read 150-cycle Illumina NextSeq 550 flow cell was used to sequence each immunoSEQ 96-well plate. The original methods were these. The immunoSEQ output contained only junctional sequences without quality scores, so filtering could not match that applied to full-length reads. Sequences were annotated with PyIR, a Python wrapper for IgBLAST v1.9, using IMGT germline references to assign V/J genes and CDR3. Reads with weak V/J assignments (E-value above 1e-6), missing CDR3, stop codons, out-of-frame junctions, or ambiguous translated residues were removed. V3J clonotypes were defined as sequences sharing an identical inferred V gene, J gene, and CDR3 amino acid sequence. The percentage overlap between two repertoires was calculated by dividing the number of shared unique clonotypes by the size of the smaller repertoire. Richness of each repertoire was evaluated using RTK rarefaction, the Chao1 estimator, and Recon v2.1 estimates of unobserved clonotypes. For all TCRbeta clonotypes obtained by the gDNA method from a handful of donors, generation probabilities were computed with OLGA. TCRdb provides this immuneACCESS table in a form limited to in-frame rearrangements. Some clones are lacking; in checked studies, under half of them reflect an unresolved V gene, and why the rest are absent is not known. The V and J calls and clone size were taken over from that table, and D and trimming were inferred from the DNA. The sample records approximately 1,500,000 clones, 95% to 99% of which are singletons. The top ten hold about 0.4% of the sample.

The clonotype was recovered from a man aged 25 to 40 in good health. The rearranged chain carries TRBV5-1 and TRBJ2-7; the junction holds 9 bases that match TRBD2. The sample consisted of naive CD4+ T cells sorted from blood. The label giving this sample's cell subset or site can be read as: CD45RA+ positively selected. The CDR3 protein: CASSLSGGSSYEQYF. The nucleotides are TGCGCCAGCAGCCTTAGCGGGGGAAGCTCCTACGAGCAGTACTTC.